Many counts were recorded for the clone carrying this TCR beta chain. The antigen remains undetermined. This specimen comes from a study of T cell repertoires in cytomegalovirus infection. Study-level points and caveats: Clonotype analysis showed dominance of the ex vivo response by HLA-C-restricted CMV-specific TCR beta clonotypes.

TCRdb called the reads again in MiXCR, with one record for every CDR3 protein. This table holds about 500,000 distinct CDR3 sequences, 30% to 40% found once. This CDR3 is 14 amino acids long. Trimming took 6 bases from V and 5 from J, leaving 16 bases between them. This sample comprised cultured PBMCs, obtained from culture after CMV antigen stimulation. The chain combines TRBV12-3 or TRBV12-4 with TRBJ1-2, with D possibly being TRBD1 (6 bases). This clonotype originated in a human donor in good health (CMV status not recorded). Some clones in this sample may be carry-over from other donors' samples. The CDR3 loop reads CASSQTTGGYGYTF. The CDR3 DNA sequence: TGTGCCAGCAGCCAGACGACAGGTGGTTATGGCTACACCTTC.